The next 29 T cell receptor beta chains were all read from a single sample in a study of T cells of healthy individuals. MiXCR, applied by TCRdb to the 5' RACE reads, yields one record per CDR3 protein. The sample lists around 100,000 distinct CDR3 sequences, approximately 18% occurring once. The receptors originated from a human donor in good health.

The V call is TRBV6-1, the J call TRBJ2-1, with 11 nucleotides matching TRBD2. V shed 5 bases, J shed 7 bases, and the junction held 13 bases outside the gene matches. Germline CDR1 and CDR2: MNHNS and SASEGT. CDR3 size: 17 residues. The CDR3 sequence is CASSYPIAGGPGNEQFF. The CDR3 DNA is TGTGCCAGCAGTTATCCTATAGCGGGAGGGCCGGGGAATGAGCAGTTCTTC.

This clonotype was seen a handful of times. The CDR3: CASSLTSRQHYGYTF. DNA of the CDR3: TGTGCCAGCAGCTTAACCTCCCGACAGCACTATGGCTACACCTTC. This sequence joins TRBV7-8 and TRBJ1-2; D perhaps matches TRBD1 (5 bases). This CDR3 region has 15 residues. V lost 2 bases to trimming and J lost 3 bases, with 13 bases between them. CDR1 and CDR2 (germline): SGHVS, FQNEAQ.

This clonotype occurred many times. Written as DNA, the CDR3 is TGTGCCAGCAGCTCCTCTCCAGGGGGCGTTGAAAAACTGTTTTTT. Protein product: CASSSSPGGVEKLFF. The V gene is TRBV7-2, the J gene TRBJ1-4; 8 nucleotides agree with TRBD1. The J segment lost 7 bases and the V segment lost 4 bases, leaving 8 bases of the junction unmatched. Germline CDR1 is SGHTA and CDR2 is FQGNSA. This CDR3 comprises 15 residues.

This rearrangement joins TRBV7-8 to TRBJ2-2; possibly TRBD2 for D (7 bases). Germline CDR1 and CDR2: SGHVS and FQNEAQ. This CDR3 has 17 residues. Between the trimmed V and J ends, which lost 2 bases and 5 bases, there was a span of 18 bases. The CDR3 is CASSLPLRGADTGELFF. In nucleotides, the CDR3 is TGTGCCAGCAGCTTACCGCTCCGGGGGGCCGATACCGGGGAGCTGTTTTTT.

This clonotype came up a few times. The chain carries TRBV7-6 and TRBJ2-5; 7 nucleotides agree with TRBD2. J gave up 2 bases and V 5 bases, and 8 bases lay outside the gene matches. The CDR3 has 15 amino acids. Germline V lookup: CDR1 SGHVS, CDR2 FNYEAQ. The CDR3 nucleotides are TGTGCCAGCAGCGTAGGACTAGGGACTCAAGAGACCCAGTACTTC. It codes for CASSVGLGTQETQYF.

Only a few counts were recorded for this clonotype. The genes are TRBV5-8 and TRBJ1-5, with 11 nucleotides matching TRBD1. The CDR3 length is 15 residues. The junction had 6 bases not matched to a gene; V was cut back by 4 bases and J by 6 bases. Germline V lookup: CDR1 SGHTS, CDR2 YDEGEE. The CDR3 reads CASSPGTGGVQPQHF. The CDR3 DNA is TGTGCCAGCAGCCCCGGGACAGGGGGAGTTCAGCCCCAGCATTTT.

The chain combines TRBV7-3 with TRBJ2-3; D is unresolved. CDR3 length equals 14 residues. Looked up from germline, CDR1 is SGHTA and CDR2 is FQGTGA. V was pared by 1 base and J by 4 bases, with 9 bases between. In nucleotides, the CDR3 is TGTGCCAGCAGCTTAATGTCAGGTCCAGATACGCAGTATTTT. Its protein is CASSLMSGPDTQYF.

The V and J genes are TRBV9 and TRBJ2-1; no reliable D call. Germline CDR1 and CDR2: SGDLS and YYNGEE. V shed 0 bases and J shed 0 bases, with 4 bases lying between them. This CDR3 spans 14 amino acids. The CDR3 DNA reads TGTGCCAGCAGCGTAGCGGACTCCTACAATGAGCAGTTCTTC. This translates into CASSVADSYNEQFF.

This clonotype appeared many times. V gene TRBV12-3 or TRBV12-4 combines with J gene TRBJ2-1; weak D call: TRBD1 (5 bases). Trimming stripped 3 bases from V and 1 base from J, with 13 bases between. The CDR3 runs 16 residues. DNA for the CDR3: TGTGCCAGCAGTTTTATCCTTTCAGGGTCCTACAATGAGCAGTTCTTC. Protein product: CASSFILSGSYNEQFF.

This clonotype has a count of ten or more. The chain combines TRBV12-2 with TRBJ2-7; whether TRBD2, the table's D call, matches the DNA was not checked. TRBV12-2 constitutes a pseudogene. The CDR3 contains 18 residues. The DNA of the CDR3 is TGTGCAAGTCGCCTCCCGGGCAAAGGGACTAGCGGGTCCTACGAGCAGTACTTC. Encoded protein: CASRLPGKGTSGSYEQYF.

This clonotype showed up just a few times. The chain links TRBV5-8 to TRBJ2-5; D gene ambiguous. V was trimmed by 1 base and J by 3 bases, leaving 7 bases between them. From germline, CDR1 is SGHTS and CDR2 YDEGEE. This CDR3 spans 13 amino acids. The CDR3 DNA follows: TGTGCCAGCAGCTTGTTTCAAGAAGAGACCCAGTACTTC. Its translation: CASSLFQEETQYF.

The chain uses TRBV6-2 or TRBV6-3 and TRBJ2-3, with D perhaps being TRBD1 or TRBD2 (5 bases each). V was trimmed by 5 bases and J by 2 bases, leaving 8 bases between them. CDR1 and CDR2 from the germline V gene are MNHEY and SVGEGT. This CDR3 spans 13 amino acids. The CDR3 is CASSPGPTDTQYF. As DNA, the CDR3 is TGTGCCAGCAGTCCGGGGCCCACAGATACGCAGTATTTT.

This clonotype was counted only a few times. The CDR3 reads CASSLGGSPTEAFF. CDR3 sequence (DNA): TGCGCCAGCAGCTTAGGAGGGAGCCCCACTGAAGCTTTCTTT. The chain is built from TRBV5-1 and TRBJ1-1; D unresolved. Germline assignment: CDR1 SGHRS and CDR2 YFSETQ. There are 14 residues in the CDR3. The V end lost 2 bases, the J end lost 4 bases, and 12 bases lay between the germline ends. Variable domain in full (rest from reference TRBV5-1 and TRBJ1-1): KAGVTQTPRYLIKTRGQQVTLSCSPISGHRSVSWYQQTPGQGLQFLFEYFSETQRNKGNFPGRFSGRQFSNSRSEMNVSTLELGDSALYLCASSLGGSPTEAFFGQGTRLTVV.

The J gene is TRBJ2-7, the V gene TRBV6-1; TRBD1 matches 9 bases. J gave up 6 bases and V 9 bases, and 18 bases lay outside the gene matches. The CDR3 consists of 16 residues. Per germline, CDR1 MNHNS and CDR2 SASEGT. CDR3 protein: CASRDRVSSGPLEQYF. The CDR3 nucleotides are TGTGCCAGTAGGGACAGGGTTTCTAGCGGCCCCCTCGAGCAGTACTTC.

The J gene is TRBJ1-3, the V gene TRBV6-5; D is possibly TRBD1 (6 bases). CDR1 and CDR2 (germline): MNHEY, SVGAGI. CDR3 length: 19 amino acids. V lost 8 bases and J lost 0, with 26 bases in between. CDR3 DNA: TGTGCCAGCGCGAGGGTCCCGACAGGAGTAACCCACTCTGGAAACACCATATATTTT. This encodes CASARVPTGVTHSGNTIYF.

V gene TRBV9 combines with J gene TRBJ2-1; D might be TRBD1 or TRBD2, each matching 5 bases. Trimming removed 4 bases from V and 4 bases from J, with 15 bases in between. The CDR3 has 15 amino acids. CDR1 SGDLS and CDR2 YYNGEE come from the germline V gene. CDR3 DNA: TGTGCCAGCAGCTCCAGGGACCCACTGTACAATGAGCAGTTCTTC. Its translation: CASSSRDPLYNEQFF.

The genes are TRBV4-3 and TRBJ2-7; 8 positions match TRBD2. Germline CDR1 LGHNA, CDR2 YSLEER. The V segment lost 3 bases and the J segment 6 bases; nucleotides outside the gene matches: 13. This CDR3 comprises 16 residues. CDR3 sequence (DNA): TGCGCCAGCAGCCACCTCGGGGGGGCCGGCGATCTCGAGCAGTACTTC. Protein product: CASSHLGGAGDLEQYF.

The V and J genes are TRBV29-1 and TRBJ2-3, with 14 bases identical to TRBD2. After removal of 7 bases from V and 0 bases from J, the junction contained 6 bases not matched to a gene. The germline V gene encodes CDR1 SQVTM and CDR2 ANQGSEA. This CDR3 has 16 residues. DNA for the CDR3: TGCAGCGCTGCGACTAGCGGGGGGGCTAGCACAGATACGCAGTATTTT. Protein: CSAATSGGASTDTQYF.

This clonotype was seen only a few times. The chain recombines TRBV6-6 with TRBJ2-1; D gene unclear. Germline loops: CDR1 MNHNY, CDR2 SVGAGI (reference sequence). The ends were cut back, 0 bases at V and 9 bases at J, with 12 bases in the middle. The CDR3 spans 14 residues. The chain's CDR3 is CASSYSSRALEQFF. CDR3 DNA: TGTGCCAGCAGTTACTCGAGTCGTGCTCTTGAGCAGTTCTTC.

The chain has TRBV25-1 and TRBJ2-1, with 7 bases that match TRBD1. Trimming removed 6 bases from V and 9 bases from J; junction bases left unmatched: 11. This CDR3 has 14 residues. Germline V CDR1 and CDR2: MGHDK, SYGVNS. The DNA for the CDR3 is TGTGCCAGCAGGGGTGACAGGGTACTGGCTGAGCAGTTCTTC. Encoded protein: CASRGDRVLAEQFF.

This clonotype was observed a handful of times. The V and J genes are TRBV10-3 and TRBJ2-2; D is perhaps TRBD1 (6 bases). The germline V gene encodes CDR1 ENHRY and CDR2 SYGVKD. V dropped 4 bases and J dropped 1 base, with 13 bases sitting between them. This CDR3 comprises 16 residues. CDR3 region: CAISAKTGVNTGELFF. CDR3 nucleotides: TGTGCCATCAGTGCTAAGACAGGAGTGAACACCGGGGAGCTGTTTTTT.

This clonotype was recorded a few times. The chain uses TRBV28 and TRBJ2-2; D is tentatively TRBD1 or TRBD2 (6 bases each). The CDR3 runs to 16 residues. With 6 bases removed from V and 5 bases from J, the gap between germline ends came to 19 bases. Germline CDR1 reads MDHEN; CDR2 reads SYDVKM. CDR3 in DNA: TGTGCCAGCAGCCACCGGGGGCAGGGGAAGACCGGGGAGCTGTTTTTT. Translation gives CASSHRGQGKTGELFF.

In this sample, this clonotype turned up many times. This chain uses TRBV18 with TRBJ1-1; D ambiguous. Trimming shortened V by 3 bases and J by 7 bases, and 12 bases separated the two germline ends. The germline V gene has CDR1 KGHSH and CDR2 LQKENI. The CDR3 has 13 amino acids. The CDR3 is CASSPGKDGEAFF. The CDR3 DNA follows: TGTGCCAGCTCACCGGGGAAGGACGGTGAAGCTTTCTTT.

This clonotype was recorded a few times. The gene calls are TRBV4-3 and TRBJ2-1, with 8 nucleotides matching TRBD1. V lost 0 bases, J lost 4 bases, and 5 bases stayed unmatched. CDR1 LGHNA and CDR2 YSLEER come from the germline V gene. The CDR3 covers 16 residues. For the CDR3, the DNA is TGCGCCAGCAGCCAAGAACGGGACAGGCGTTACAATGAGCAGTTCTTC. It yields the protein CASSQERDRRYNEQFF.

The chain combines TRBV7-6 with TRBJ1-1; a weak D match, TRBD1 (5 bases). The CDR3 sequence is 14 residues long. V was shortened by 3 bases and J by 5 bases, with 13 bases between the two germline ends. The germline V gene encodes CDR1 SGHVS and CDR2 FNYEAQ. The CDR3 DNA sequence: TGTGCCAGCAGCTTTGGGGCGCCGCGAACTGAAGCTTTCTTT. It translates to CASSFGAPRTEAFF. The whole variable domain, remainder taken from reference TRBV7-6 and TRBJ1-1, is GAGVSQSPRYKVTKRGQDVALRCDPISGHVSLYWYRQALGQGPEFLTYFNYEAQQDKSGLPNDRFSAERPEGSISTLTIQRTEQRDSAMYRCASSFGAPRTEAFFGQGTRLTVV.

There are many counts of this clonotype. V usage is TRBV4-3 and J usage is TRBJ1-1, with D maybe TRBD1 (5 bases). The germline CDR1 and CDR2 sequences are LGHNA and YSLEER. This CDR3 comprises 15 residues. The germline V and J ends were trimmed by 0 bases and 3 bases, with 11 bases remaining between them. The CDR3 reads CASSQDRGDDTEAFF. The CDR3 DNA is TGCGCCAGCAGCCAAGATCGCGGGGACGACACTGAAGCTTTCTTT.

The chain has TRBV5-6 and TRBJ2-2; D is unclear. The CDR3 is made up of 13 amino acids. Trimming took 1 base from V and 8 from J, leaving 9 bases between them. The V gene's germline CDR1 is SGHDT and CDR2 YYEEEE. CDR3 in amino acids: CASSLSIRGELFF. The CDR3 DNA follows: TGTGCCAGCAGCTTGTCTATCAGAGGGGAGCTGTTTTTT.

CDR3 amino acids: CSASRGWEQYF. Here the CDR3 DNA reads TGCAGTGCTAGCAGGGGATGGGAGCAGTACTTC. The chain carries TRBV20-1 and TRBJ2-7; possible D gene TRBD1, 6 bases. From germline, CDR1 is DFQATT and CDR2 SNEGSKA (reference sequence). The CDR3 loop spans 11 amino acids. The V end lost 3 bases, the J end lost 7 bases, and 10 bases lay between the germline ends.

This sequence joins TRBV10-3 and TRBJ2-2; D gene uncertain. V was shortened by 2 bases and J by 0 bases, with 19 bases between the two germline ends. Germline values: CDR1 ENHRY, CDR2 SYGVKD. The CDR3 runs 19 residues. CDR3 amino acids: CAISEILVVVKPNTGELFF. The CDR3 bases are TGTGCCATCAGTGAGATTCTAGTAGTGGTAAAACCGAACACCGGGGAGCTGTTTTTT.